Reported below is one TCR beta chain. The data originate from a study of siplizumab effects on memory and regulatory T cells. The CDR3 totals 17 residues. Germline V gives CDR1 SGDLS, CDR2 YYNGEE. After removal of 0 bases from V and 9 bases from J, the junction contained 14 bases not matched to a gene. The assay was immunoSEQ multiplex PCR, and TCRdb's table has in-frame clones only and misses some. The data show 100,000 or so clones, around 95% seen once. Sequenced sample: non-Treg CD4+ T cells sorted from blood. The chain combines TRBV9 with TRBJ2-5, with 10 bases fitting TRBD2. This receptor was identified in a human donor in good health. CDR3 sequence reads: CASSVGGGLAGATAQYF. The CDR3 DNA sequence: TGTGCCAGCAGCGTAGGGGGCGGGCTAGCGGGGGCCACGGCCCAGTACTTC.